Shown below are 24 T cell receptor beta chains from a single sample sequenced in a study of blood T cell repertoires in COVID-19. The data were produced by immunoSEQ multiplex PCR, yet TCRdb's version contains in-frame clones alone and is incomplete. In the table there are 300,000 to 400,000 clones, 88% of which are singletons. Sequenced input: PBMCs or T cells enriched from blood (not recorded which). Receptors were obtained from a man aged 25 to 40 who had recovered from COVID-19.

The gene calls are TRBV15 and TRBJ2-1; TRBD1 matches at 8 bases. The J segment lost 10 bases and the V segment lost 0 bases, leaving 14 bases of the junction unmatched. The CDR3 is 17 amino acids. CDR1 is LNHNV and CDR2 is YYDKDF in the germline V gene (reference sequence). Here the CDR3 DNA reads TGTGCCACCAGCAGAGATAGGGGCGGGCAGGGGGCATGGGAGCAGTTCTTC. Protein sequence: CATSRDRGGQGAWEQFF.

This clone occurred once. This chain's CDR3 is CASSLQPREQPQHF. The CDR3 DNA sequence: TGTGCCAGCAGCTTGCAGCCCCGGGAGCAGCCCCAGCATTTT. The gene calls are TRBV7-2 and TRBJ1-5; no firm D call. The CDR3 runs to 14 residues. The germline V and J ends were trimmed by 3 bases and 7 bases, with 13 bases remaining between them. The germline V gene has CDR1 SGHTA and CDR2 FQGNSA.

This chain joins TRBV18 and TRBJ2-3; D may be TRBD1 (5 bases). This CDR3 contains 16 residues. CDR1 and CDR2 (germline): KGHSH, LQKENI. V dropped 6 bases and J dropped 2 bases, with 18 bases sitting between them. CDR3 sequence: CASSPSGSSPTDTQYF. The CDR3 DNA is TGTGCCAGCTCGCCCTCAGGGTCCTCCCCCACAGATACGCAGTATTTT. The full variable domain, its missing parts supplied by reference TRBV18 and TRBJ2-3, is NAGVMQNPRHLVRRRGQEARLRCSPMKGHSHVYWYRQLPEEGLKFMVYLQKENIIDESGMPKERFSAEFPKEGPSILRIQQVVRGDSAAYFCASSPSGSSPTDTQYFGPGTRLTVL.

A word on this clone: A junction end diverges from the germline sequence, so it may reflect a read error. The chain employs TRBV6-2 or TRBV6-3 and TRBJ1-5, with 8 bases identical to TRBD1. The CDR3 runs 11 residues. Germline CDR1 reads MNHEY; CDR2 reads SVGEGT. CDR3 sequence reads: CASSSQGAPTF. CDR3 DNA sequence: TGTGCCAGCAGTTCGCAGGGGGCCCCAACATTT.

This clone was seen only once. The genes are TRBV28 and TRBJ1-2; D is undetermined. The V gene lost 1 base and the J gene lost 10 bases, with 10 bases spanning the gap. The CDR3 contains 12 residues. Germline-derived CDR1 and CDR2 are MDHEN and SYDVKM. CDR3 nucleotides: TGTGCCAGCAGTTTATCGTCCGGTTTCTACACCTTC. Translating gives CASSLSSGFYTF.

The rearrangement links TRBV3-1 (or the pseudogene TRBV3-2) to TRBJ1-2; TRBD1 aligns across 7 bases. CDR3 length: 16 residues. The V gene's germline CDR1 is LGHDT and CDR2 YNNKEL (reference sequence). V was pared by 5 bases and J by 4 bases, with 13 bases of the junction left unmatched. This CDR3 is CASSVRAGTAFYGYTF. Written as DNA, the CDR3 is TGTGCCAGCAGCGTTCGCGCCGGGACAGCTTTCTATGGCTACACCTTC.

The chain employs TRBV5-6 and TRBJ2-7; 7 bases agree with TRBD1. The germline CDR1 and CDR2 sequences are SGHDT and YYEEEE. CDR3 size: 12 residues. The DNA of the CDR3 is TGTGTATCACAGGGGAGCTCCTACGAGCAGTACTTC. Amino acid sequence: CVSQGSSYEQYF.

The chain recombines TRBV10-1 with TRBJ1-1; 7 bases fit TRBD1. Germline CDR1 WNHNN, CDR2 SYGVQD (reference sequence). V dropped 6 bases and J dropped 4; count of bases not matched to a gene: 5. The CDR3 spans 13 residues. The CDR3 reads CASRANRGTEAFF. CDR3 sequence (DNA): TGCGCCAGCAGGGCAAACAGGGGCACTGAAGCTTTCTTT.

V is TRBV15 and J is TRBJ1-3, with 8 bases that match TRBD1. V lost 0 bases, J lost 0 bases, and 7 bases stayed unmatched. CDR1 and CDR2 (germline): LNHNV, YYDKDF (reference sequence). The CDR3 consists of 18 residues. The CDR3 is CATSRDAGTGASGNTIYF. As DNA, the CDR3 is TGTGCCACCAGCAGAGATGCCGGGACAGGTGCCTCTGGAAACACCATATATTTT.

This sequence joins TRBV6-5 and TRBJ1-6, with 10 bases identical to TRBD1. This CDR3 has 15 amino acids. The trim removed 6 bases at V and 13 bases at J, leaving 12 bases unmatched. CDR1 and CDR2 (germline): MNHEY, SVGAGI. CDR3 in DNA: TGTGCCAGCAGCTATTCCGGGACAGGGGCCTTCCCCCTCCACTTT. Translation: CASSYSGTGAFPLHF.

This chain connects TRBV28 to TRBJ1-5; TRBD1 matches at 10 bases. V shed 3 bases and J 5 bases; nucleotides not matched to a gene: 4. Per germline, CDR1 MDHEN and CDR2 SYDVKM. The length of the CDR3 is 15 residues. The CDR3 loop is CASSFNGQGDQPQHF. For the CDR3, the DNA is TGTGCCAGCAGTTTTAACGGACAGGGGGATCAGCCCCAGCATTTT.

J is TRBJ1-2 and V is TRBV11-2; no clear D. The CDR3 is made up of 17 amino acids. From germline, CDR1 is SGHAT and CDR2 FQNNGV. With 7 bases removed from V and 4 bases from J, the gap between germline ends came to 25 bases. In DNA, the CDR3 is TGTGCCAGCACCCCGGGGTCCTGGCAACTTGGACTCTATGGCTACACCTTC. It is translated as CASTPGSWQLGLYGYTF.

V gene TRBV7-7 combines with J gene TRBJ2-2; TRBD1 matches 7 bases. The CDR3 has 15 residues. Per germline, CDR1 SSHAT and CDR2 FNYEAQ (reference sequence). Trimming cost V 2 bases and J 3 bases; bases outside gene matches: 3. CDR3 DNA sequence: TGTGCCAGCAGCTTAAAGGGGGCTGACACCGGGGAGCTGTTTTTT. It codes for CASSLKGADTGELFF.

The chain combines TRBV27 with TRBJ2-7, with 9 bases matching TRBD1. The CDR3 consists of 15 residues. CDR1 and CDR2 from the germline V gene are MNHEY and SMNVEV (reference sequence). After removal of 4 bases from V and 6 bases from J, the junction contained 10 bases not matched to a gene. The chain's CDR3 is CASSYNRDRALEQYF. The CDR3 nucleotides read TGTGCCAGCAGTTACAATCGGGACAGGGCTCTCGAGCAGTACTTC.

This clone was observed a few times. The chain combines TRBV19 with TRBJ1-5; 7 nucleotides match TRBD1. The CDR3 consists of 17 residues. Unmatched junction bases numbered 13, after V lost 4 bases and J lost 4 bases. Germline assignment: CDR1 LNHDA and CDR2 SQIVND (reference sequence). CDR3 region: CASSRVSDRAGNQPQHF. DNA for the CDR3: TGTGCCAGTAGTAGGGTATCCGACAGGGCGGGGAATCAGCCCCAGCATTTT.

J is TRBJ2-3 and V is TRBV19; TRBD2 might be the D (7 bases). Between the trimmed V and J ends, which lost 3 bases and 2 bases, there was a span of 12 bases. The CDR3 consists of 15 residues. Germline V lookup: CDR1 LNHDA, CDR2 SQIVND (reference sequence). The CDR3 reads CASSIWGGPTDTQYF. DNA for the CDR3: TGTGCCAGTAGTATCTGGGGGGGGCCCACAGATACGCAGTATTTT.

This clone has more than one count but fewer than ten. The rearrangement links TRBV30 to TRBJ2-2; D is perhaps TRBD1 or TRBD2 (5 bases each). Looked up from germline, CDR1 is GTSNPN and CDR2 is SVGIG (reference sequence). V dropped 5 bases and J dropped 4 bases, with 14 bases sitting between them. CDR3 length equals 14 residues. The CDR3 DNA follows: TGTGCCTGGGGGGGTACAGGAGCCACCGGGGAGCTGTTTTTT. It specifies CAWGGTGATGELFF.

The CDR3 sequence is CASSQYRVHEQYF. The CDR3 bases are TGTGCCAGCAGCCAATACAGGGTACACGAGCAGTACTTC. This chain links TRBV14 with TRBJ2-7; D is possibly TRBD1 (6 bases). The CDR3 length is 13 residues. The V gene lost 2 bases and the J gene lost 5 bases, with 10 bases spanning the gap. Germline assignment: CDR1 SGHDN and CDR2 FVKESK. Full variable domain (remainder filled in from reference TRBV14 and TRBJ2-7): EAGVTQFPSHSVIEKGQTVTLRCDPISGHDNLYWYRRVMGKEIKFLLHFVKESKQDESGMPNNRFLAERTGGTYSTLKVQPAELEDSGVYFCASSQYRVHEQYFGPGTRLTVT.

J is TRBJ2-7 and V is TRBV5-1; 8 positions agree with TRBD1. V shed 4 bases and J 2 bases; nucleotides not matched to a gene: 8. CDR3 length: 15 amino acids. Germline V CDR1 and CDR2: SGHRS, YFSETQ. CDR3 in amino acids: CASSHTTGGPYEQYF. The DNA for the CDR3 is TGCGCCAGCAGCCACACAACAGGGGGACCCTACGAGCAGTACTTC.

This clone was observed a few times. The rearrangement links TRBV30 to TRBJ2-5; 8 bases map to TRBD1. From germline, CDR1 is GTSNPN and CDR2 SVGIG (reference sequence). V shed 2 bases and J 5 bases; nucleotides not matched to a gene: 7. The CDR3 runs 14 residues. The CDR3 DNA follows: TGTGCCTGGAGTCAAACAGGGGGATCCGAGACCCAGTACTTC. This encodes CAWSQTGGSETQYF. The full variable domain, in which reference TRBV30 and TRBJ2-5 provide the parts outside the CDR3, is SQTIHQWPATLVQPVGSPLSLECTVEGTSNPNLYWYRQAAGRGLQLLFYSVGIGQISSEVPQNLSASRPQDRQFILSSKKLLLSDSGFYLCAWSQTGGSETQYFGPGTRLLVL.

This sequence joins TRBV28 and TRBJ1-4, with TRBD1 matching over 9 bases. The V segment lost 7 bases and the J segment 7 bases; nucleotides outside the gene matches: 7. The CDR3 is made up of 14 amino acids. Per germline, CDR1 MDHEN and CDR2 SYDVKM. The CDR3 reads CASTYGTGFEKLFF. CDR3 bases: TGTGCCAGCACCTACGGGACAGGGTTTGAAAAACTGTTTTTT.

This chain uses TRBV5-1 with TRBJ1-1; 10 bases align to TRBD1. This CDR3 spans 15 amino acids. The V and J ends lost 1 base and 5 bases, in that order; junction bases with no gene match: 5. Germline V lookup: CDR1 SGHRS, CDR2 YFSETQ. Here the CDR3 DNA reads TGCGCCAGCAGCTTGCACGGGACAGGGGATACTGAAGCTTTCTTT. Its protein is CASSLHGTGDTEAFF.

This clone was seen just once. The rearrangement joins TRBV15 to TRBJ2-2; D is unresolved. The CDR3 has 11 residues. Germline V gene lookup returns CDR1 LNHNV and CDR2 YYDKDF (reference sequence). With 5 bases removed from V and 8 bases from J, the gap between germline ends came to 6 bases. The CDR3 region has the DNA TGTGCCACCAGCCGCGTGGGGGAGCTGTTTTTT. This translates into CATSRVGELFF.

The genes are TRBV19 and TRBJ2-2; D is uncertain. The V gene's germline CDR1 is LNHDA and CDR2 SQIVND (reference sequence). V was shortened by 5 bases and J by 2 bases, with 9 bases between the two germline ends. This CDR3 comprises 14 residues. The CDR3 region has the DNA TGTGCCAGTAGTCTCTCACTAAACACCGGGGAGCTGTTTTTT. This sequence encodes CASSLSLNTGELFF.